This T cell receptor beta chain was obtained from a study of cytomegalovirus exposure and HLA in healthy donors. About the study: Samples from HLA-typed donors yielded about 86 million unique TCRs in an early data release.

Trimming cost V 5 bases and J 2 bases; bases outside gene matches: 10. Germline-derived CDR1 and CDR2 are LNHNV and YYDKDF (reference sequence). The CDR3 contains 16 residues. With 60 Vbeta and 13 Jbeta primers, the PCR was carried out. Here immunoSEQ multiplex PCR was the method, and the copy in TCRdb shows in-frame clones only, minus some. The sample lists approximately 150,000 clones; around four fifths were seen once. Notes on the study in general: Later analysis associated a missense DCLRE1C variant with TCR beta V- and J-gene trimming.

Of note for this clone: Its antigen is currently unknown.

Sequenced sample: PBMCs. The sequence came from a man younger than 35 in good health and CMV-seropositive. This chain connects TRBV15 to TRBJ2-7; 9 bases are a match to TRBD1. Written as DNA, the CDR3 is TGTGCCACCAGCGGAACGGACAGGGGCAAGCCCTACGAGCAGTACTTC. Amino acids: CATSGTDRGKPYEQYF.